A single sample gave rise to the 27 T cell receptor beta chains below, sequenced in a study of long-term antiretroviral therapy in people with HIV. Survey-level resolution applied to immunoSEQ assay v3.0. TCRdb's table, derived via immunoSEQ multiplex PCR, lists solely in-frame clones and lacks some. The data show around 27,000 clones, roughly 87% seen once. Here the sequenced sample was unsorted PBMCs, taken 1.1 years before starting antiretroviral therapy. The receptors derive from a woman aged 25 to 39 with HIV.

This clone came up once. V and J are TRBV9 and TRBJ1-1, with D perhaps matching TRBD1 (5 bases). The CDR3 has 16 residues. V was trimmed by 4 bases and J by 4 bases, leaving 20 bases between them. Germline CDR1 reads SGDLS; CDR2 reads YYNGEE. CDR3 DNA sequence: TGTGCCAGCAGCCTTCGTCTAGGGGTAGACAGCACTGAAGCTTTCTTT. Translated: CASSLRLGVDSTEAFF.

This chain links TRBV7-9 with TRBJ1-2; 9 bases map to TRBD1. V shed 8 bases and J 8 bases; nucleotides not matched to a gene: 18. In germline, CDR1 is SEHNR, CDR2 FQNEAQ (reference sequence). The CDR3 loop spans 16 amino acids. The chain's CDR3 is CASGLSTGTGLRGYTF. The CDR3 DNA is TGTGCCAGCGGGTTAAGTACCGGGACAGGGCTACGGGGCTACACCTTC.

This clone was recorded a few times. The DNA for the CDR3 is TGTGCCAGCAGTCCCGGGAGGGCGGGACAGCCCCAGCATTTT. Residues: CASSPGRAGQPQHF. This rearrangement joins TRBV6-5 to TRBJ1-5; D ambiguous. CDR3 length: 14 amino acids. V was clipped by 5 bases and J by 7 bases, with 15 bases between them. Germline lookup yields CDR1 MNHEY and CDR2 SVGAGI.

This clone came up a few times. The chain is built from TRBV7-9 and TRBJ1-2, with a tentative D call TRBD1 (5 bases). The V end was cut by 8 bases, the J end by 14 bases, with 21 bases between. The CDR3 is 12 amino acids. In germline, CDR1 is SEHNR, CDR2 FQNEAQ (reference sequence). The CDR3 sequence is CASRDLTGSGTF. The CDR3 nucleotides read TGTGCCAGCCGCGACCTAACAGGATCTGGAACCTTC.

The rearrangement joins TRBV7-8 to TRBJ1-2; 9 nucleotides align to TRBD1. Germline V gene sequence: CDR1 SGHVS, CDR2 FQNEAQ. This CDR3 spans 16 amino acids. Losses at the gene ends were 4 bases for V and 6 bases for J; bases not matched to a gene: 12. The CDR3 sequence is CASSYYRGRWDNGYTF. CDR3 DNA sequence: TGTGCCAGCAGCTACTACAGGGGGCGCTGGGATAATGGCTACACCTTC.

The V gene is TRBV9, the J gene TRBJ2-7, with TRBD2 matching 9 bases. This CDR3 has 13 residues. J was trimmed by 6 bases and V by 4 bases; bases with no gene match: 5. Germline V gives CDR1 SGDLS, CDR2 YYNGEE. The CDR3 reads CASSFAGGGEQYF. CDR3 sequence (DNA): TGTGCCAGCAGCTTCGCGGGGGGGGGCGAGCAGTACTTC.

J is TRBJ1-5 and V is TRBV9; D gene uncertain. Germline V gives CDR1 SGDLS, CDR2 YYNGEE. V was clipped by 7 bases and J by 3 bases, with 14 bases between them. The CDR3 is 14 amino acids. For the CDR3, the DNA is TGTGCCAGCGGTGGAGGGAGCGACAATCAGCCCCAGCATTTT. Translation gives CASGGGSDNQPQHF.

The chain employs TRBV5-1 and TRBJ2-5, with 7 bases lining up with TRBD1. This CDR3 comprises 13 residues. The V segment lost 4 bases and the J segment 5 bases; nucleotides outside the gene matches: 5. CDR1 is SGHRS, CDR2 YFSETQ, per germline. CDR3 amino acids: CASSRTTGETQYF. CDR3 nucleotide sequence: TGCGCCAGCAGCAGGACGACAGGGGAGACCCAGTACTTC.

CDR3: CASSMRGWTGELFF. In nucleotides, the CDR3 is TGTGCCAGCAGTATGAGGGGCTGGACCGGGGAGCTGTTTTTT. This chain links TRBV6-6 with TRBJ2-2, with D possibly being TRBD1 or TRBD2 (5 bases each). The V end lost 5 bases, the J end lost 5 bases, and 12 bases lay between the germline ends. Germline V gene data show CDR1 as MNHNY and CDR2 as SVGAGI (reference sequence). This CDR3 has 14 amino acids.

This clone was picked up a small number of times. The CDR3 coding sequence is TGCAGCGTTGCTGACAGTTCTACGGGGGATGGCTACACCTTC. Amino acid sequence: CSVADSSTGDGYTF. The chain has TRBV29-1 and TRBJ1-2; tentatively, D is TRBD1 (5 bases). Trimming pared 4 bases from V and 6 bases from J, leaving 18 bases between. Germline values: CDR1 SQVTM, CDR2 ANQGSEA. CDR3 length: 14 residues.

V and J are TRBV6-5 and TRBJ1-5; D is unresolved. The germline gives CDR1 MNHEY, CDR2 SVGAGI. The V end was cut by 5 bases, the J end by 4 bases, with 12 bases between. CDR3 length: 14 residues. The DNA of the CDR3 is TGTGCCAGCAGTCCCTCCCCAGCGAATCAGCCCCAGCATTTT. Protein: CASSPSPANQPQHF.

Concerning this clone itself: At one end the junction does not follow the germline gene, possibly because of a read error. This sequence joins TRBV18 and TRBJ1-1, with D perhaps matching TRBD1 (5 bases). The CDR3 is made up of 13 amino acids. Germline V gene lookup returns CDR1 KGHSH and CDR2 LQKENI. This chain's CDR3 is CASSPRGDTEAFF. CDR3 sequence (DNA): TGCGCCAGCTCACCGCGGGGGGACACTGAAGCTTTCTTT.

This chain uses TRBV7-2 with TRBJ2-1; no reliable D call. In germline, CDR1 is SGHTA, CDR2 FQGNSA. The CDR3 runs to 12 residues. V was trimmed by 10 bases and J by 6 bases, leaving 13 bases between them. For the CDR3, the DNA is TGTGCCACCTCGGGTTGGCTCAATGAGCAGTTCTTC. Its protein product is CATSGWLNEQFF.

The genes are TRBV6-1 and TRBJ1-1, with D maybe TRBD1 (5 bases). The CDR3 runs to 16 residues. Trimming removed 1 base from V and 2 bases from J, with 14 bases in between. The germline V gene encodes CDR1 MNHNS and CDR2 SASEGT. The CDR3 loop is CASSEGQHIENTEAFF. In nucleotides, the CDR3 is TGTGCCAGCAGTGAAGGACAGCACATAGAAAACACTGAAGCTTTCTTT.

This clone was seen more than once but under ten times. The gene calls are TRBV11-2 and TRBJ1-2; D is possibly TRBD1 (6 bases). Germline loops: CDR1 SGHAT, CDR2 FQNNGV. There are 13 residues in the CDR3. V was shortened by 4 bases and J by 8 bases, with 14 bases between the two germline ends. CDR3 in amino acids: CASSSSGAGGYTF. The CDR3 coding sequence is TGTGCCAGCAGCTCATCGGGGGCAGGAGGCTACACCTTC.

This clone was observed a few times. The chain has TRBV28 and TRBJ1-2, with TRBD1 matching 7 bases. The germline gives CDR1 MDHEN, CDR2 SYDVKM. Trimming took 3 bases from V and 8 from J; bases not matched to a gene: 6. This CDR3 contains 13 residues. The CDR3 is CASSLTGQHGYTF. CDR3 bases: TGTGCCAGCAGTTTGACGGGACAGCACGGCTACACCTTC.

This clone was counted a single time. This chain uses TRBV7-2 with TRBJ2-3, with TRBD2 matching 11 bases. CDR1 is SGHTA, CDR2 FQGNSA, per germline. V shed 3 bases and J 2 bases; nucleotides not matched to a gene: 1. This CDR3 contains 15 residues. CDR3 amino acids: CASSLTSGDTDTQYF. The CDR3 nucleotides are TGTGCCAGCAGCTTGACTAGCGGGGACACAGATACGCAGTATTTT.

This clone was observed a handful of times. The J gene is TRBJ1-2, the V gene TRBV6-5; no clear D. Germline-derived CDR1 and CDR2 are MNHEY and SVGAGI. Trimming stripped 2 bases from V and 7 bases from J, with 8 bases between. This CDR3 contains 12 residues. This chain's CDR3 is CASSYDGRGYTF. The CDR3, as DNA: TGTGCCAGCAGTTACGACGGGCGTGGCTACACCTTC.

The rearrangement uses TRBV5-1 and TRBJ1-1; 9 bases align to TRBD1. Germline trimming cut 0 bases from V and 2 bases from J; bases unmatched to any gene: 2. Germline CDR1 is SGHRS and CDR2 is YFSETQ. The CDR3 is 15 residues long. CDR3 bases: TGCGCCAGCAGCTTGGGGGACAGGGCTAACACTGAAGCTTTCTTT. This codes for CASSLGDRANTEAFF.

In DNA, the CDR3 is TGTGCAAGTCGCTCCAAAGTTCGGGTTCAAGAGACCCAGTACTTC. Amino acids: CASRSKVRVQETQYF. This chain uses TRBV12-2 with TRBJ2-5; the table's D call TRBD2 went unverified against the DNA. TRBV12-2 is noted as a pseudogene. This CDR3 spans 15 amino acids.

Here the CDR3 reads CAISDSGQIGDTQYF. CDR3 DNA sequence: TGTGCCATCAGTGACTCCGGACAGATCGGAGATACGCAGTATTTT. V gene TRBV10-3 combines with J gene TRBJ2-3; D is possibly TRBD1 (6 bases). The CDR3 contains 15 residues. Per germline, CDR1 ENHRY and CDR2 SYGVKD. V dropped 3 bases and J dropped 5 bases, with 15 bases sitting between them.

This clone came up a few times. The J gene is TRBJ1-6, the V gene TRBV14, with D unresolved. V lost 4 bases and J 0 bases, leaving 7 bases between the germline ends. The CDR3 contains 15 residues. Germline V gives CDR1 SGHDN, CDR2 FVKESK. The CDR3 sequence is CASSPRSSYNSPLHF. DNA for the CDR3: TGTGCCAGCAGCCCCAGGAGCTCCTATAATTCACCCCTCCACTTT.

This chain links TRBV29-1 with TRBJ2-7; D is possibly TRBD2 (6 bases). Germline-derived CDR1 and CDR2 are SQVTM and ANQGSEA. This CDR3 region has 13 residues. Trimming stripped 0 bases from V and 4 bases from J, with 10 bases between. The CDR3 loop is CSVEETAGYEQYF. CDR3 sequence (DNA): TGCAGCGTTGAAGAGACCGCGGGGTACGAGCAGTACTTC.

The J gene is TRBJ2-2, the V gene TRBV14; D not certain. There are 16 residues in the CDR3. CDR1 and CDR2 (germline): SGHDN, FVKESK. V dropped 4 bases and J dropped 4 bases, with 16 bases sitting between them. The CDR3 loop is CASSPSRQVGTGELFF. The DNA of the CDR3 is TGTGCCAGCAGCCCAAGTCGGCAGGTTGGCACCGGGGAGCTGTTTTTT.

The gene calls are TRBV5-1 and TRBJ2-2; D gene unclear. CDR1 is SGHRS, CDR2 YFSETQ, per germline. V was trimmed by 0 bases and J by 2 bases, leaving 8 bases between them. The CDR3 is 15 residues long. The CDR3 DNA reads as TGCGCCAGCAGCTTGGGTTCCTCAAACACCGGGGAGCTGTTTTTT. It translates to CASSLGSSNTGELFF.

The sample holds one count of this clone. The rearrangement joins TRBV5-6 to TRBJ2-7, with D possibly being TRBD2 (5 bases). This CDR3 is built from 15 residues. Trimming removed 0 bases from V and 2 bases from J, with 12 bases in between. Germline loops: CDR1 SGHDT, CDR2 YYEEEE. Here the CDR3 DNA reads TGTGCCAGCAGCTTGGGTCCGGGGTTGGCCTACGAGCAGTACGTC. Amino acids: CASSLGPGLAYEQYV.

The V and J genes are TRBV5-6 and TRBJ1-1; D might be TRBD1 (6 bases). V was cut by 4 bases and J by 0 bases, with 13 bases left in between. The germline CDR1 and CDR2 sequences are SGHDT and YYEEEE. The CDR3 consists of 15 residues. CDR3 bases: TGTGCCAGCAGCGCGGAAACAGGGTTGAACACTGAAGCTTTCTTT. Protein: CASSAETGLNTEAFF.